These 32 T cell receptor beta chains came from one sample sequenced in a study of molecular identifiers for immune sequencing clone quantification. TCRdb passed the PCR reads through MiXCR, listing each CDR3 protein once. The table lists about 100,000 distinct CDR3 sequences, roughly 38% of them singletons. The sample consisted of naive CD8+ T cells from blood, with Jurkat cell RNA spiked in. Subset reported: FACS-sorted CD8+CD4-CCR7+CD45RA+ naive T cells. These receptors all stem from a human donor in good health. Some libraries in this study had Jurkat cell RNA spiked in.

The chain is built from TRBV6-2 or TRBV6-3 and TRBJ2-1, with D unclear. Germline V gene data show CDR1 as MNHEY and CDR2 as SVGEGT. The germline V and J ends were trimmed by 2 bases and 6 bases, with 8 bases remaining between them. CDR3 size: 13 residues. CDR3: CASSYGQVNEQFF. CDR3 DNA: TGTGCCAGCAGTTACGGGCAGGTCAATGAGCAGTTCTTC.

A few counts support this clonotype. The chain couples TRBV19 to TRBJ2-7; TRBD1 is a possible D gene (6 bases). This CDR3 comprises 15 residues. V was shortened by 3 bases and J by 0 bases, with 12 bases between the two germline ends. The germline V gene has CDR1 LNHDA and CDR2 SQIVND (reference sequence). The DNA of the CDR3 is TGTGCCAGTAGTATCGCCCAGGGGACCTCCTACGAGCAGTACTTC. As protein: CASSIAQGTSYEQYF.

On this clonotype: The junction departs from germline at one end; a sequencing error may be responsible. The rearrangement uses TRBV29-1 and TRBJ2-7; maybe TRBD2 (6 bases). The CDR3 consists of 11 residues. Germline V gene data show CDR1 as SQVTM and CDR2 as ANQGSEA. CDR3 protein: CSATSSGEQNF. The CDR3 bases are TGCAGCGCAACTAGCTCCGGCGAGCAGAACTTC.

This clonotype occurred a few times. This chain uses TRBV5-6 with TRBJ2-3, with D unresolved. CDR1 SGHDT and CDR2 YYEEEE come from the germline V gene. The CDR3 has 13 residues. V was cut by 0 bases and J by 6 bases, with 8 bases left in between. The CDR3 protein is CASSLESRDTQYF. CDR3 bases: TGTGCCAGCAGCTTGGAGTCGCGGGATACGCAGTATTTT.

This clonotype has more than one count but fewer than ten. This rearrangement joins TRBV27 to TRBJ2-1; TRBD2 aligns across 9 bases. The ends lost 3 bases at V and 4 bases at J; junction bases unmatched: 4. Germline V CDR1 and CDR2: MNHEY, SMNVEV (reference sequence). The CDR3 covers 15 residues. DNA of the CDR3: TGTGCCAGCAGTTTGGCGGGAGGGATTTACAATGAGCAGTTCTTC. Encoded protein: CASSLAGGIYNEQFF.

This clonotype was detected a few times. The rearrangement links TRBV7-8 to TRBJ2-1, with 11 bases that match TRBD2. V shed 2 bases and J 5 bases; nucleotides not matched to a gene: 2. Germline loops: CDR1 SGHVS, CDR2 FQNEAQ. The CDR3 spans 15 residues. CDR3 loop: CASSLSGLADNEQFF. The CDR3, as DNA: TGTGCCAGCAGCTTATCGGGACTAGCGGACAATGAGCAGTTCTTC.

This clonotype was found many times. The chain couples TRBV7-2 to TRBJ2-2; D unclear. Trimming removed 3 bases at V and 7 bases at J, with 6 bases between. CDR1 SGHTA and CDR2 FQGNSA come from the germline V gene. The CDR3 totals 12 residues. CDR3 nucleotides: TGTGCCAGCAGCTTGGAGTACGGGGAGCTGTTTTTT. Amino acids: CASSLEYGELFF.

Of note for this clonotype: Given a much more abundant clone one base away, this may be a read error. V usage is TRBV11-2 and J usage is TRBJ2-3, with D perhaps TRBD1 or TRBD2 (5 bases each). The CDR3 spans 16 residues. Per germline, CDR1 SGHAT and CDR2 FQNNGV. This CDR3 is CASSLRTWDRTATQYF. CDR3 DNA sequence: TGTGCCAGCAGCTTAAGGACGTGGGACCGCACAGCTACGCAGTATTTT. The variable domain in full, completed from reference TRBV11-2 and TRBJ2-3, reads EAGVAQSPRYKIIEKRQSVAFWCNPISGHATLYWYQQILGQGPKLLIQFQNNGVVDDSQLPKDRFSAERLKGVDSTLKIQPAKLEDSAVYLCASSLRTWDRTATQYFGPGTRLTVL.

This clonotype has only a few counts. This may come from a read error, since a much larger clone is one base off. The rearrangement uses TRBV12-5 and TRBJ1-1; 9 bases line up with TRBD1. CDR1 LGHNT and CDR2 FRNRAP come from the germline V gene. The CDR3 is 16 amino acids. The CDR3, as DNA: TGTGCTAGTGGTTTGGTACGAAGACAGGGGGACACTGAAGCTTCCTTT. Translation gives CASGLVRRQGDTEASF.

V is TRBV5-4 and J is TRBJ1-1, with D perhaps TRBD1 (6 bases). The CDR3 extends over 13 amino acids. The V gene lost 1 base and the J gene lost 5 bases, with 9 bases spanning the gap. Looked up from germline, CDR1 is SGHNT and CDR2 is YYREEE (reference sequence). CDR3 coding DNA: TGTGCCAGCAGCTTGAAGGGGGGGACTGAAGCTTTCTTT. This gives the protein CASSLKGGTEAFF.

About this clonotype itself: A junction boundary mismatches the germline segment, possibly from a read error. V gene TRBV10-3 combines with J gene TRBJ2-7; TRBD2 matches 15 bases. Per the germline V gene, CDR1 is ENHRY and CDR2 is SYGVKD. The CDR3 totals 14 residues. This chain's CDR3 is CAFSGLAGGDEQYF. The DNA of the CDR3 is TGTGCCTTCAGTGGACTAGCGGGAGGGGACGAGCAGTACTTC.

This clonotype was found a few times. CDR3 amino acids: CASSRTPAYNEQFF. CDR3 bases: TGCGCCAGCAGCCGGACTCCCGCCTACAATGAGCAGTTCTTC. J is TRBJ2-1 and V is TRBV5-1, with D possibly matching TRBD2 (5 bases). CDR1 is SGHRS and CDR2 is YFSETQ in the germline V gene. Deletions cut 4 bases from V and 2 bases from J, with 10 bases between. CDR3 size: 14 residues.

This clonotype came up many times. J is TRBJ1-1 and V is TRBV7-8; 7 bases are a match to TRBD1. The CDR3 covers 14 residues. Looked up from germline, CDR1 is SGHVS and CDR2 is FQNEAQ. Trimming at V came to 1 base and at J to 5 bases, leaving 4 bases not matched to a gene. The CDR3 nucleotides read TGTGCCAGCAGCTTAGTAGGGGGCAATACTGAAGCTTTCTTT. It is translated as CASSLVGGNTEAFF.

In DNA form, the CDR3 reads TGTGCCAGCAGGTCAGGGGGACAGACCAATTCACCCCTCCACTTT. Translated: CASRSGGQTNSPLHF. The genes are TRBV27 and TRBJ1-6; 7 nucleotides align to TRBD1. The V gene end was trimmed by 6 bases and the J gene end by 7 bases; junction bases not matched to a gene: 9. CDR3 size: 15 residues. Germline V CDR1 and CDR2: MNHEY, SMNVEV (reference sequence).

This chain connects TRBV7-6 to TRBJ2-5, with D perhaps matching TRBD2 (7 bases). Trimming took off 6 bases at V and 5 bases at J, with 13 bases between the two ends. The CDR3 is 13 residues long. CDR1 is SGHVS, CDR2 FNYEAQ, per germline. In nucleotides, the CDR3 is TGTGCCAGCAGACTAGGGGGAGGGGAGACCCAGTACTTC. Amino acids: CASRLGGGETQYF. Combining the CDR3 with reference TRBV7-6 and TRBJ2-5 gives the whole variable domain GAGVSQSPRYKVTKRGQDVALRCDPISGHVSLYWYRQALGQGPEFLTYFNYEAQQDKSGLPNDRFSAERPEGSISTLTIQRTEQRDSAMYRCASRLGGGETQYFGPGTRLLVL.

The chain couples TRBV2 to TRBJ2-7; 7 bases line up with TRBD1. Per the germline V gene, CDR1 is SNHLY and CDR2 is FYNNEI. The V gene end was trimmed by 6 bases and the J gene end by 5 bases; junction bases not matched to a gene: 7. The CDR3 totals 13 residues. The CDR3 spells CASREFTGDEQYF. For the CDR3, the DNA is TGTGCCAGCAGAGAATTTACAGGGGACGAGCAGTACTTC.

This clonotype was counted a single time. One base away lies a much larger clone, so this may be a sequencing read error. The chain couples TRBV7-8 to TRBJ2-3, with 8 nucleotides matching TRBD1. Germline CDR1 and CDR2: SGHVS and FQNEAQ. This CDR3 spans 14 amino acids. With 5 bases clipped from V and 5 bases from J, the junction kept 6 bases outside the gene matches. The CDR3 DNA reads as TGTGCCAGCAGCCGGACAGGGTGTGGAGATACGCAGTATTTT. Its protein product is CASSRTGCGDTQYF.

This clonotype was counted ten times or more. CDR3 sequence: CASTSAVALYGYTF. The CDR3 bases are TGTGCCAGCACCTCCGCTGTCGCCCTCTATGGCTACACCTTC. The chain uses TRBV28 and TRBJ1-2; D not certain. This CDR3 is 14 amino acids long. Deletions cut 7 bases from V and 4 bases from J, with 16 bases between. Germline CDR1 is MDHEN and CDR2 is SYDVKM.

CDR3 protein: CASATQSYNEQFF. CDR3 sequence (DNA): TGTGCCAGCGCAACACAGTCCTACAATGAGCAGTTCTTC. The chain links TRBV9 to TRBJ2-1, with no clear D. V was cut by 7 bases and J by 1 base, with 9 bases left in between. The CDR3 is 13 residues long. Germline V gives CDR1 SGDLS, CDR2 YYNGEE.

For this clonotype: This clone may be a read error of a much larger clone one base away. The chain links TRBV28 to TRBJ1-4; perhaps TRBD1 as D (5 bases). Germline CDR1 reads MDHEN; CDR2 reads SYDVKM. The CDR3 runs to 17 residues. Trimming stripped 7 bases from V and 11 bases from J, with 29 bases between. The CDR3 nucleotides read TGTGCCAGCACCCTATTCGGTAGAGCCCGGGACGGTGATAAACTGTTTTTT. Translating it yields CASTLFGRARDGDKLFF. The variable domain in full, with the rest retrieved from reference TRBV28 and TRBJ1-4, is DVKVTQSSRYLVKRTGEKVFLECVQDMDHENMFWYRQDPGLGLRLIYFSYDVKMKEKGDIPEGYSVSREKKERFSLILESASTNQTSMYLCASTLFGRARDGDKLFFGSGTQLSVL.

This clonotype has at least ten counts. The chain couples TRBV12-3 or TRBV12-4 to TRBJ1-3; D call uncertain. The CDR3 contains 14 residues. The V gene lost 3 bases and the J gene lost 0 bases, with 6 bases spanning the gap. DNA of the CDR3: TGTGCCAGCAGTTTGGCCAGCTCTGGAAACACCATATATTTT. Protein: CASSLASSGNTIYF.

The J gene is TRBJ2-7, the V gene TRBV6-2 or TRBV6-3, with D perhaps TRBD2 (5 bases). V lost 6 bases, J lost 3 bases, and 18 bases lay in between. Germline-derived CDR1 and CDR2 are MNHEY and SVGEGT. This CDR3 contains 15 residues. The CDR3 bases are TGTGCCAGCAGCCCCCTGCGAGGGTTAAACTACGAGCAGTACTTC. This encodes CASSPLRGLNYEQYF.

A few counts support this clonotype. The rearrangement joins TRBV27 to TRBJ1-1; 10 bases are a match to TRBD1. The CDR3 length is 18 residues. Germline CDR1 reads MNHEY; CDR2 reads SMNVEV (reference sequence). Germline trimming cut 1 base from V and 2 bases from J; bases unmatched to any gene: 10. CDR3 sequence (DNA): TGTGCCAGCAGTTTATGGGGGACAGGGGCGAAAAAAAACACTGAAGCTTTCTTT. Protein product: CASSLWGTGAKKNTEAFF.

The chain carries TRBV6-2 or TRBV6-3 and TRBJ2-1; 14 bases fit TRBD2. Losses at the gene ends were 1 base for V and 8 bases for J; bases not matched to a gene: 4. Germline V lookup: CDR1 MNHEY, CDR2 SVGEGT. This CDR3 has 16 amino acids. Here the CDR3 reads CASSYLPGLAGDEQFF. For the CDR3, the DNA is TGTGCCAGCAGTTACTTACCGGGACTAGCGGGAGATGAGCAGTTCTTC.

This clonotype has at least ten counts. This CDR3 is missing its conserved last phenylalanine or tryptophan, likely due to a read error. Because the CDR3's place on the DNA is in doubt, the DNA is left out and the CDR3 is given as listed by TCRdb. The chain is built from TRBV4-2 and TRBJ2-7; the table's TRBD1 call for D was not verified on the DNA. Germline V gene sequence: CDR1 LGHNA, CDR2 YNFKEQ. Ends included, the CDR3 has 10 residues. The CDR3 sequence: CASSQGQGRL.

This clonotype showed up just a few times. CDR3 sequence reads: CASSELRRTYEQYF. The CDR3 nucleotides are TGTGCCAGCAGTGAATTGAGGCGAACCTACGAGCAGTACTTC. The rearrangement joins TRBV25-1 to TRBJ2-7; D ambiguous. The germline V and J ends were trimmed by 1 base and 2 bases, with 9 bases remaining between them. The CDR3 has 14 residues. Per germline, CDR1 MGHDK and CDR2 SYGVNS.

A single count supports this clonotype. The CDR3 coding sequence is TGTGCCACCAGTGATAGAGGGTCCTACAATGAGCAGTTCTTC. Protein: CATSDRGSYNEQFF. The J gene is TRBJ2-1, the V gene TRBV24-1; weak D call: TRBD2 (5 bases). Between the trimmed V and J ends, which lost 3 bases and 1 base, there was a span of 6 bases. The CDR3 has 14 residues. CDR1 KGHDR and CDR2 SFDVKD come from the germline V gene.

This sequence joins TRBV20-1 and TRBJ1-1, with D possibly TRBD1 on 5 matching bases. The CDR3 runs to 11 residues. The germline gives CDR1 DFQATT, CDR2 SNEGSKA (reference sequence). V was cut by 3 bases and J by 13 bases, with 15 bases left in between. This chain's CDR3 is CSASYGGGDFF. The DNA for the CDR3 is TGCAGTGCTAGCTATGGGGGAGGTGATTTCTTT.

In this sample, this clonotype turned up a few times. CDR3: CASSTGTSPADTQYF. DNA for the CDR3: TGTGCCAGTAGTACCGGGACTAGCCCCGCAGATACGCAGTATTTT. The chain combines TRBV19 with TRBJ2-3; 9 nucleotides align to TRBD2. V lost 4 bases to trimming and J lost 4 bases; unmatched junction nucleotides: 6. The CDR3 is made up of 15 amino acids. Germline V CDR1 and CDR2: LNHDA, SQIVND (reference sequence).

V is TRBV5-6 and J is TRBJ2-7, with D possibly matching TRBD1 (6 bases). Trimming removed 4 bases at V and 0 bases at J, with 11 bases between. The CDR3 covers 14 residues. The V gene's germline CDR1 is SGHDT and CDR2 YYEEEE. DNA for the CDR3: TGTGCCAGCAGCCACCGGGACAACTCCTACGAGCAGTACTTC. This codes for CASSHRDNSYEQYF. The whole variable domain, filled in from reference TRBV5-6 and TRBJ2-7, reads DAGVTQSPTHLIKTRGQQVTLRCSPKSGHDTVSWYQQALGQGPQFIFQYYEEEERQRGNFPDRFSGHQFPNYSSELNVNALLLGDSALYLCASSHRDNSYEQYFGPGTRLTVT.

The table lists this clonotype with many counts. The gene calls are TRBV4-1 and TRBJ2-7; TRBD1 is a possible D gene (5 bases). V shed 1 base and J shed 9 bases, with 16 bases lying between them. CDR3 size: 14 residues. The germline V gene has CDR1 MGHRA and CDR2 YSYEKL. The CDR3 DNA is TGCGCCAGCAGCCAAGTTGGGGCGGAACCGGGGCAGTACTTC. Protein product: CASSQVGAEPGQYF.

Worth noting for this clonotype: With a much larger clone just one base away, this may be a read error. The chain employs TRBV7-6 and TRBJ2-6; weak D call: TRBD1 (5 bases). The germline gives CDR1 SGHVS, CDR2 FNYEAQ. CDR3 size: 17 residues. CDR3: CASSLRARITGANVLPF. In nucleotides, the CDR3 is TGTGCCAGCAGCTTAAGGGCTAGGATCACTGGGGCCAACGTCCTGCCTTTC.